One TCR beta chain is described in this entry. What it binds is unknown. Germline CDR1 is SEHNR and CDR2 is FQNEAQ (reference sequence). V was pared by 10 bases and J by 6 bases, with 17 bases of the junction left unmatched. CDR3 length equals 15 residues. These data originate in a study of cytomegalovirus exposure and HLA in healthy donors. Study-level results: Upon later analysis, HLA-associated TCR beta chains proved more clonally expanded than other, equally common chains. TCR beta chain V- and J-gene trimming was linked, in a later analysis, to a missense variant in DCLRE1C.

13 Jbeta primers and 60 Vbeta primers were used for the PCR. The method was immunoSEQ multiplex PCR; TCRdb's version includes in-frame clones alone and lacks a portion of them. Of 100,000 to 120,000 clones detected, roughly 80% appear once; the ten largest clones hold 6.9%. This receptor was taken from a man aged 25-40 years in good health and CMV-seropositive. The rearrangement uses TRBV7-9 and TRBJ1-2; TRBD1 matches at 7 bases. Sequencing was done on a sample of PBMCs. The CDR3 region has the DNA TGTGCCACCCCGCGACAGGGATCCTTAGTCGATGGCTACACCTTC. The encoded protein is CATPRQGSLVDGYTF.